The rows below give T cell receptor beta chains drawn from one sample of a study of T cell responses to AZD1222 COVID-19 vaccine. Repertoires were generated with immunoSEQ multiplex PCR, while TCRdb's copy carries only in-frame clones and drops some. The data hold approximately 70,000 clones, with approximately 88% observed a single time. The sample here was peripheral blood, taken 28 days after the second dose of the MenACWY control vaccine. The receptors come from an adult who received the MenACWY meningococcal vaccine as a control. Each CDR3 is given with its conserved first and last residue. Each record gives: J gene, V gene, CDR3 length, CDR3 protein.

j_gene: TRBJ1-1; v_gene: TRBV9; len: 14; CDR3aa: CASSVEQGGTEAFF
j_gene: TRBJ1-2; v_gene: TRBV28; len: 11; CDR3aa: CASSLNYGYTF
j_gene: TRBJ1-5; v_gene: TRBV19; len: 15; CDR3aa: CASSIIGQPYQPQHF
j_gene: TRBJ2-2; v_gene: TRBV3-1/TRBV3-2; len: 13; CDR3aa: CASSSLGPGELFF
j_gene: TRBJ1-3; v_gene: TRBV19; len: 16; CDR3aa: CASSTLQQASGNTIYF
j_gene: TRBJ1-2; v_gene: TRBV25-1; len: 11; CDR3aa: CASRQGGGYTF
j_gene: TRBJ2-7; v_gene: TRBV15; len: 13; CDR3aa: CATSSPLLGEQYF
j_gene: TRBJ2-2; v_gene: TRBV18; len: 16; CDR3aa: CASSPPTVQHTGELFF
j_gene: TRBJ2-2; v_gene: TRBV20-1; len: 13; CDR3aa: CSASEGGSGELFF
j_gene: TRBJ2-2; v_gene: TRBV19; len: 14; CDR3aa: CASSAGQGSGELFF
j_gene: TRBJ1-5; v_gene: TRBV6-5; len: 12; CDR3aa: CASSWGSQPQHF
j_gene: TRBJ2-7; v_gene: TRBV10-3; len: 14; CDR3aa: CAISAGTGRYEQYF
j_gene: TRBJ2-1; v_gene: TRBV27; len: 14; CDR3aa: CASSLSSGLIEQFF
j_gene: TRBJ1-5; v_gene: TRBV5-1; len: 14; CDR3aa: CASSLGGAGQPQHF
j_gene: TRBJ1-5; v_gene: TRBV6-5; len: 15; CDR3aa: CASSYLQGPEQPQHF
j_gene: TRBJ1-5; v_gene: TRBV12-5; len: 15; CDR3aa: CASGLGGGGSQPQHF
j_gene: TRBJ1-1; v_gene: TRBV28; len: 16; CDR3aa: CASSLAGADRQGATFF
j_gene: TRBJ2-3; v_gene: TRBV6-5; len: 14; CDR3aa: CASSYSRKTDTQYF
j_gene: TRBJ2-1; v_gene: TRBV2; len: 14; CDR3aa: CASSQAYSYNEQFF
j_gene: TRBJ2-5; v_gene: TRBV28; len: 16; CDR3aa: CASSPLRAGGGETQYF
j_gene: TRBJ2-3; v_gene: TRBV19; len: 13; CDR3aa: CASLGSGGDTQYF
j_gene: TRBJ2-5; v_gene: TRBV6-2/TRBV6-3; len: 15; CDR3aa: CASSYSIGGQETQYF
j_gene: TRBJ1-2; v_gene: TRBV2; len: 12; CDR3aa: CASRGTGTAGTF
j_gene: TRBJ1-2; v_gene: TRBV7-2; len: 16; CDR3aa: CASSLNWRQTNYGYTF
j_gene: TRBJ1-1; v_gene: TRBV27; len: 14; CDR3aa: CASRLARQNTEAFF
j_gene: TRBJ2-5; v_gene: TRBV5-1; len: 17; CDR3aa: CASSLFGTGGPQETQYF
j_gene: TRBJ1-4; v_gene: TRBV30; len: 14; CDR3aa: CAWRQRATNEKLFF
j_gene: TRBJ2-3; v_gene: TRBV4-1; len: 18; CDR3aa: CASSQAQLGGLSTDTQYF
j_gene: TRBJ2-7; v_gene: TRBV5-6; len: 15; CDR3aa: CASSLAGGEAYEQYF
j_gene: TRBJ1-2; v_gene: TRBV5-5; len: 14; CDR3aa: CASNSGAANYGYTF
j_gene: TRBJ1-5; v_gene: TRBV6-5; len: 14; CDR3aa: CASREAGVNQPQHF
j_gene: TRBJ2-2; v_gene: TRBV19; len: 15; CDR3aa: CASSIDRFGTGELFF
j_gene: TRBJ1-1; v_gene: TRBV7-9; len: 11; CDR3aa: CASQGSTEAFF
j_gene: TRBJ1-2; v_gene: TRBV7-2; len: 13; CDR3aa: CASSSDNLDRGTF
j_gene: TRBJ1-6; v_gene: TRBV5-4; len: 17; CDR3aa: CASRDLDTDSYNSPLHF
j_gene: TRBJ2-2; v_gene: TRBV5-1; len: 15; CDR3aa: CASSLEWQGTGELFF
j_gene: TRBJ1-2; v_gene: TRBV9; len: 17; CDR3aa: CASSVAVLGGGIYGYTF
j_gene: TRBJ2-7; v_gene: TRBV9; len: 15; CDR3aa: CASSVAWGDTYEQYF
j_gene: TRBJ1-2; v_gene: TRBV14; len: 14; CDR3aa: CASSQRTGGYGYTF
j_gene: TRBJ1-5; v_gene: TRBV15; len: 15; CDR3aa: CATSRSTGWDQPQHF
j_gene: TRBJ2-7; v_gene: TRBV7-9; len: 18; CDR3aa: CASSPFGWGSGGIYEQYF
j_gene: TRBJ2-1; v_gene: TRBV11-3; len: 15; CDR3aa: CASSHGQGMYNEQFF
j_gene: TRBJ1-2; v_gene: TRBV9; len: 20; CDR3aa: CASSVATGQDVPPFNYGYTF
j_gene: TRBJ1-1; v_gene: TRBV6-4; len: 13; CDR3aa: CASSVAGQSEAFF
j_gene: TRBJ2-7; v_gene: TRBV19; len: 11; CDR3aa: CASSIASEQYF
j_gene: TRBJ2-2; v_gene: TRBV19; len: 15; CDR3aa: CASSLVTGITGELFF
j_gene: TRBJ2-1; v_gene: TRBV11-1; len: 15; CDR3aa: CASSSEAGSYNEQFF
j_gene: TRBJ1-1; v_gene: TRBV18; len: 16; CDR3aa: CASSPGPPGTNTEAFF
j_gene: TRBJ2-7; v_gene: TRBV5-1; len: 14; CDR3aa: CASRLGSGGYEQYF
j_gene: TRBJ1-6; v_gene: TRBV10-3; len: 15; CDR3aa: CATTGQGRYNSPLHF
j_gene: TRBJ1-1; v_gene: TRBV29-1; len: 11; CDR3aa: CSAVPAVEAFF
j_gene: TRBJ1-1; v_gene: TRBV6-5; len: 13; CDR3aa: CASSYRGNTEAFF
j_gene: TRBJ2-7; v_gene: TRBV5-1; len: 14; CDR3aa: CASSWTGDSYEQYF
j_gene: TRBJ1-6; v_gene: TRBV28; len: 12; CDR3aa: CASLDSYSPLHF